Listed here are 24 T cell receptor beta chains from one sample, sequenced in a study of a mutant IDH1 vaccine in newly diagnosed glioma. These receptors have no identified antigens. Regarding time point: week 11, during vaccination. Each dose of the vaccine consisted of 300 ug of mutant IDH1 20-mer peptide, with topical imiquimod. Clones were sequenced by immunoSEQ multiplex PCR, and TCRdb holds only the in-frame ones, with some missing. The top ten hold 5.5% of the sample, which has roughly 120,000 clones, around 80% seen once. Source: PBMCs, taken from a glioma patient whose treatment included an IDH1 peptide vaccine. The receptors were gathered from a man aged 40-49 years with glioma.

CDR3 amino acids: CASSNLIAGGLYNEQFF. DNA for the CDR3: TGTGCCAGTAGTAACCTAATAGCGGGGGGACTTTACAATGAGCAGTTCTTC. V and J are TRBV19 and TRBJ2-1; 10 nucleotides align to TRBD2. The germline gives CDR1 LNHDA, CDR2 SQIVND (reference sequence). After removal of 4 bases from V and 4 bases from J, the junction contained 10 bases not matched to a gene. The length of the CDR3 is 17 residues.

The chain joins TRBV9 to TRBJ2-7; TRBD2 matches 8 bases. The CDR3 runs 16 residues. Losses at the gene ends were 4 bases for V and 7 bases for J; bases not matched to a gene: 16. CDR1 SGDLS and CDR2 YYNGEE come from the germline V gene. The CDR3 DNA reads TGTGCCAGCAGCCTAAAAGGGGCGGCGGGCGGGGGGGAGCAGTACTTC. Its protein product is CASSLKGAAGGGEQYF. The full variable domain, its missing parts supplied by reference TRBV9 and TRBJ2-7, is DSGVTQTPKHLITATGQRVTLRCSPRSGDLSVYWYQQSLDQGLQFLIQYYNGEERAKGNILERFSAQQFPDLHSELNLSSLELGDSALYFCASSLKGAAGGGEQYFGPGTRLTVT.

The gene calls are TRBV28 and TRBJ2-7; a weak D match, TRBD2 (6 bases). The CDR3 is made up of 16 amino acids. The germline V gene encodes CDR1 MDHEN and CDR2 SYDVKM. V shed 2 bases and J shed 0 bases, with 14 bases lying between them. CDR3 sequence reads: CASSLSRDWVSYEQYF. CDR3 sequence (DNA): TGTGCCAGCAGTTTAAGCCGGGACTGGGTCTCCTACGAGCAGTACTTC. Based on the CDR3 plus reference TRBV28 and TRBJ2-7, the full variable domain is DVKVTQSSRYLVKRTGEKVFLECVQDMDHENMFWYRQDPGLGLRLIYFSYDVKMKEKGDIPEGYSVSREKKERFSLILESASTNQTSMYLCASSLSRDWVSYEQYFGPGTRLTVT.

The chain is built from TRBV10-2 and TRBJ1-1; D is ambiguous. Trimming removed 6 bases from V and 4 bases from J, with 12 bases in between. The CDR3 contains 13 residues. Germline-derived CDR1 and CDR2 are WSHSY and SAAADI. The CDR3 nucleotides read TGCGCCAGCAGAGACCCCGGCGGCACTGAAGCTTTCTTT. Its translation: CASRDPGGTEAFF.

A few counts support this clone. The chain carries TRBV9 and TRBJ2-1, with D possibly TRBD1 on 5 matching bases. V lost 4 bases to trimming and J lost 5 bases, with 10 bases between them. The CDR3 runs to 13 residues. Germline V CDR1 and CDR2: SGDLS, YYNGEE. As DNA, the CDR3 is TGTGCCAGCAGCTTAGGACAAGACAATGAGCAGTTCTTC. This codes for CASSLGQDNEQFF.

The chain recombines TRBV7-2 with TRBJ2-7, with unresolved D. Trimming pared 4 bases from V and 3 bases from J, leaving 25 bases between. Germline CDR1 reads SGHTA; CDR2 reads FQGNSA. This CDR3 contains 18 residues. This chain's CDR3 is CASSSFISVIGRNYEQYF. The CDR3 DNA reads as TGTGCCAGCAGCTCATTTATTTCGGTAATTGGGCGGAACTACGAGCAGTACTTC.

The gene calls are TRBV19 and TRBJ2-7; 9 bases are shared with TRBD1. With 4 bases clipped from V and 6 bases from J, the junction kept 1 base outside the gene matches. Germline V gene data show CDR1 as LNHDA and CDR2 as SQIVND (reference sequence). This CDR3 has 12 residues. Written as DNA, the CDR3 is TGTGCCAGTAGTACGACAGGGGGCGAGCAGTACTTC. Translating it yields CASSTTGGEQYF.

This clone showed up just once. The rearrangement uses TRBV6-5 and TRBJ1-1; TRBD1 is a possible D gene (6 bases). CDR3 size: 13 residues. Germline V lookup: CDR1 MNHEY, CDR2 SVGAGI. V was trimmed by 6 bases and J by 4 bases, leaving 12 bases between them. This CDR3 reads CASRAGGGTEAFF. The CDR3 DNA reads TGTGCCAGCAGGGCAGGAGGGGGCACTGAAGCTTTCTTT.

The J gene is TRBJ2-1, the V gene TRBV18; D might be TRBD1 (6 bases). Germline CDR1 reads KGHSH; CDR2 reads LQKENI. The CDR3 spans 15 residues. Trimming cost V 2 bases and J 7 bases, with 15 bases left between them. The CDR3 loop reads CASSPSQGLRNEQFF. The DNA of the CDR3 is TGTGCCAGCTCACCAAGCCAGGGGCTGCGGAATGAGCAGTTCTTC. Using reference TRBV18 and TRBJ2-1 for the parts outside the CDR3, the full variable domain is NAGVMQNPRHLVRRRGQEARLRCSPMKGHSHVYWYRQLPEEGLKFMVYLQKENIIDESGMPKERFSAEFPKEGPSILRIQQVVRGDSAAYFCASSPSQGLRNEQFFGPGTRLTVL.

The chain recombines TRBV5-1 with TRBJ2-2; D uncertain. The CDR3 is 13 residues long. The V gene lost 0 bases and the J gene lost 4 bases, with 4 bases spanning the gap. Germline V gene sequence: CDR1 SGHRS, CDR2 YFSETQ. This CDR3 is CASSLDLTGELFF. CDR3 coding DNA: TGCGCCAGCAGCTTGGATCTCACCGGGGAGCTGTTTTTT.

This clone was picked up a small number of times. The chain has TRBV2 and TRBJ2-7; D not certain. The CDR3 sequence is 15 residues long. Trimming removed 8 bases at V and 0 bases at J, with 17 bases between. Germline V gene sequence: CDR1 SNHLY, CDR2 FYNNEI. The CDR3 spells CASSRPFDGSYEQYF. In DNA form, the CDR3 reads TGTGCCAGCTCCCGACCGTTCGACGGCTCCTACGAGCAGTACTTC. Complete variable domain (other parts from reference TRBV2 and TRBJ2-7): EPEVTQTPSHQVTQMGQEVILRCVPISNHLYFYWYRQILGQKVEFLVSFYNNEISEKSEIFDDQFSVERPDGSNFTLKIRSTKLEDSAMYFCASSRPFDGSYEQYFGPGTRLTVT.

This clone showed up just a few times. Written as DNA, the CDR3 is TGTGCCAGCAGCCTCCGGGACAGCTCCTACGAGCAGTACTTC. Its translation is CASSLRDSSYEQYF. The rearrangement links TRBV5-6 to TRBJ2-7; 7 positions match TRBD1. The length of the CDR3 is 14 residues. The germline V gene has CDR1 SGHDT and CDR2 YYEEEE. V was clipped by 4 bases and J by 0 bases; unmatched bases: 4. The full variable domain, completed using reference TRBV5-6 and TRBJ2-7, is DAGVTQSPTHLIKTRGQQVTLRCSPKSGHDTVSWYQQALGQGPQFIFQYYEEEERQRGNFPDRFSGHQFPNYSSELNVNALLLGDSALYLCASSLRDSSYEQYFGPGTRLTVT.

The chain joins TRBV18 to TRBJ1-3; no firm D call. Deletions cut 6 bases from V and 2 bases from J, with 20 bases between. Per germline, CDR1 KGHSH and CDR2 LQKENI. The CDR3 runs to 17 residues. CDR3 nucleotides: TGTGCCAGCTCCCCGTATGTTCTGGGAGCGACTGGAAACACCATATATTTT. This codes for CASSPYVLGATGNTIYF.

The J gene is TRBJ2-1, the V gene TRBV18; D remains unclear. Germline V gene data show CDR1 as KGHSH and CDR2 as LQKENI. The V gene lost 2 bases and the J gene lost 6 bases, with 14 bases spanning the gap. This CDR3 region has 15 residues. CDR3 loop: CASSPRGVGGNEQFF. In DNA form, the CDR3 reads TGTGCCAGCTCACCAAGAGGCGTTGGCGGCAATGAGCAGTTCTTC.

The V call is TRBV30, the J call TRBJ1-6; D is unclear. Germline CDR1 is GTSNPN and CDR2 is SVGIG (reference sequence). Trimming pared 1 base from V and 10 bases from J, leaving 14 bases between. This CDR3 comprises 14 residues. CDR3 in amino acids: CAWSATAGSSPLHF. For the CDR3, the DNA is TGTGCCTGGAGTGCGACGGCGGGAAGCTCACCCCTCCACTTT.

The chain has TRBV19 and TRBJ1-4; weak D call: TRBD1 (6 bases). V was trimmed by 4 bases and J by 2 bases, leaving 11 bases between them. Looked up from germline, CDR1 is LNHDA and CDR2 is SQIVND (reference sequence). CDR3 length: 15 amino acids. DNA of the CDR3: TGTGCCAGTAGTAGGACAGCAGGGACTAATGAAAAACTGTTTTTT. This translates into CASSRTAGTNEKLFF.

As regards this clone: The junction differs from germline at one of its ends, possibly a read error. J is TRBJ2-3 and V is TRBV18; 11 nucleotides match TRBD2. The CDR3 runs 14 residues. Germline assignment: CDR1 KGHSH and CDR2 LQKENI. CDR3 bases: TGTGCCAGCTCCCCACTAGCGGGAGCAGATACGCAGTATTTT. This sequence encodes CASSPLAGADTQYF.

The sample holds one count of this clone. The rearrangement uses TRBV5-1 and TRBJ2-5; D possibly corresponds to TRBD2 (7 bases). Germline V CDR1 and CDR2: SGHRS, YFSETQ. V was shortened by 4 bases and J by 5 bases, with 21 bases between the two germline ends. This CDR3 is built from 16 residues. The CDR3 loop reads CASSLDGGGGYETQYF. The DNA for the CDR3 is TGCGCCAGCAGCCTGGATGGAGGCGGGGGCTACGAGACCCAGTACTTC.

The chain links TRBV5-6 to TRBJ1-3; D possibly corresponds to TRBD1 (5 bases). Trimming took 0 bases from V and 0 from J, leaving 10 bases between them. CDR1 is SGHDT, CDR2 YYEEEE, per germline. The CDR3 is made up of 16 amino acids. CDR3 nucleotide sequence: TGTGCCAGCAGCTTGGTCGGGACGGTCTCTGGAAACACCATATATTTT. This sequence encodes CASSLVGTVSGNTIYF.

The chain couples TRBV6-1 to TRBJ1-4; D perhaps matches TRBD1 (5 bases). The CDR3 is made up of 14 amino acids. The V end lost 5 bases, the J end lost 0 bases, and 7 bases lay between the germline ends. Germline values: CDR1 MNHNS, CDR2 SASEGT. This chain's CDR3 is CASSHRPTNEKLFF. DNA of the CDR3: TGTGCCAGCAGTCACAGGCCAACTAATGAAAAACTGTTTTTT.

This clone was observed once. The genes are TRBV4-1 and TRBJ1-3, with D possibly matching TRBD1 (6 bases). CDR1 and CDR2 from the germline V gene are MGHRA and YSYEKL. Trimming removed 2 bases at V and 1 base at J, with 9 bases between. This CDR3 has 15 amino acids. CDR3 protein: CASSQTGFSGNTIYF. The CDR3 DNA is TGCGCCAGCAGCCAAACAGGGTTTTCTGGAAACACCATATATTTT.

This CDR3 is CAWSPDSNNEQFF. The CDR3 DNA is TGTGCCTGGAGTCCCGACAGTAACAATGAGCAGTTCTTC. This sequence joins TRBV30 and TRBJ2-1; maybe TRBD1 (5 bases). The CDR3 has 13 residues. Trimming removed 2 bases at V and 5 bases at J, with 10 bases between. Per germline, CDR1 GTSNPN and CDR2 SVGIG (reference sequence).

The chain links TRBV7-2 to TRBJ2-2, with 14 bases fitting TRBD2. The CDR3 covers 16 residues. Germline CDR1 SGHTA, CDR2 FQGNSA. With V trimmed by 5 bases and J by 4 bases, 3 bases remained unmatched. CDR3 DNA: TGTGCCAGCAGCCGACTAGCGGGAGGGCGCACCGGGGAGCTGTTTTTT. Its protein product is CASSRLAGGRTGELFF.

The chain joins TRBV9 to TRBJ2-2, with D tentatively TRBD2 (5 bases). Germline loops: CDR1 SGDLS, CDR2 YYNGEE. Trimming shortened V by 0 bases and J by 5 bases, and 14 bases separated the two germline ends. The CDR3 has 16 amino acids. CDR3 DNA: TGTGCCAGCAGCGTAGTTGGTAGCGAGGAGACCGGGGAGCTGTTTTTT. Translating it yields CASSVVGSEETGELFF.